Below, 2 T cell receptor beta chains from the same sample are listed, as sequenced in a study of blood T cell repertoires in COVID-19 (dated by TCRdb to about 2020). Library prep was done by the immunoSEQ multiplex PCR assay. The clones in this table, taken by TCRdb from immuneACCESS, are in-frame only. Not every clone is retained; where verified, under half of the shortfall comes from an unresolved V gene, and the cause of the rest is unknown. The sample data list about 220,000 clones, and around 80% of these were observed just once. The ten largest clones represent approximately 5.1% of the sample. Sequences were obtained from peripheral blood. The receptors originated from a woman aged 60 to 75 who had recovered from COVID-19.

The CDR3 region has the DNA TGTGCCAGCAGTGACGCCCCGATACGGGGTAACTATGGCTACACCTTC. Its protein is CASSDAPIRGNYGYTF. This chain uses TRBV6-1 with TRBJ1-2, with no clear D. This CDR3 has 16 residues. Looked up from germline, CDR1 is MNHNS and CDR2 is SASEGT. Between the trimmed V and J ends, which lost 3 bases and 1 base, there was a span of 15 bases.

This clone was recorded only once. The V call is TRBV4-1, the J call TRBJ2-7; D is possibly TRBD1 (5 bases). V was trimmed by 3 bases and J by 2 bases, leaving 11 bases between them. The CDR3 covers 14 residues. Germline-derived CDR1 and CDR2 are MGHRA and YSYEKL. Written as DNA, the CDR3 is TGCGCCAGCAGCCATGACGACAGTCCCTACGAGCAGTACTTC. It specifies CASSHDDSPYEQYF.